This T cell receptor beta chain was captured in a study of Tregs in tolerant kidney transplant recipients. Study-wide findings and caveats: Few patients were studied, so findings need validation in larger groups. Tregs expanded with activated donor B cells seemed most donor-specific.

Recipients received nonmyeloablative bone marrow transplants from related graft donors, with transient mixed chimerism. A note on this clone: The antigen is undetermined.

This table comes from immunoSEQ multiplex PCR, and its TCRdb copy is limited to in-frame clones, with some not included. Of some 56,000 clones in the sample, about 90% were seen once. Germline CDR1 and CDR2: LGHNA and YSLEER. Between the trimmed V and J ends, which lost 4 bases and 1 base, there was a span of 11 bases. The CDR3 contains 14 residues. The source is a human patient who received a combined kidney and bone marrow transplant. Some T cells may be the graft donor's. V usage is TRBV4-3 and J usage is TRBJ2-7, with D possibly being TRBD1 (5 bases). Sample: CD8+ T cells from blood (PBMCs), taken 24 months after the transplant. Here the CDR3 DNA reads TGCGCCAGCAGCCTTGTCCCAGGGTCCTACGAGCAGTACTTC. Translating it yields CASSLVPGSYEQYF.